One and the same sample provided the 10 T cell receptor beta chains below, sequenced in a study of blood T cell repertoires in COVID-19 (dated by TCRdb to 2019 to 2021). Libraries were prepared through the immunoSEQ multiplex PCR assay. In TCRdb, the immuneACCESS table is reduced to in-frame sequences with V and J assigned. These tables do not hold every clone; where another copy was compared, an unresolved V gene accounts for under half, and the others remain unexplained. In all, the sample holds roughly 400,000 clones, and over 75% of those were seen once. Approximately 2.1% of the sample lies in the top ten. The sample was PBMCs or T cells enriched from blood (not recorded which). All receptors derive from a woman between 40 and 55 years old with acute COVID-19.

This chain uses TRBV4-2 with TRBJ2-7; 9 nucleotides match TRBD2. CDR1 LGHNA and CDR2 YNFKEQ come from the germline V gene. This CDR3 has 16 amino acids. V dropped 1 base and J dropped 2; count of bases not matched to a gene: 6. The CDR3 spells CASSQALSGGTYEQYF. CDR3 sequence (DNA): TGTGCCAGCAGCCAAGCCCTTAGCGGGGGAACCTACGAGCAGTACTTC.

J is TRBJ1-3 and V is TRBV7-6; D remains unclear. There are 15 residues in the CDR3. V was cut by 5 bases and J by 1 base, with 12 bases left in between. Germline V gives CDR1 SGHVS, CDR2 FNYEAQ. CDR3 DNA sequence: TGTGCCAGCAGCCCCAGCAGACTATCTGGAAACACCATATATTTT. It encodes CASSPSRLSGNTIYF.

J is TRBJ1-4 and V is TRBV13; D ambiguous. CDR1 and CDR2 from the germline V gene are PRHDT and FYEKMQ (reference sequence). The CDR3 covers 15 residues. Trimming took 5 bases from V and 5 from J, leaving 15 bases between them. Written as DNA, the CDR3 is TGTGCCAGCAGCCCGCGGCCTTTGGAAAATGAAAAACTGTTTTTT. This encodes CASSPRPLENEKLFF.

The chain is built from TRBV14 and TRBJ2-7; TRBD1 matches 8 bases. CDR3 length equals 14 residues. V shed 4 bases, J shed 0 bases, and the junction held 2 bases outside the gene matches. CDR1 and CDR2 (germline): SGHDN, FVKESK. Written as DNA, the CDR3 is TGTGCCAGCAGCCCGGGACAGGACTCCTACGAGCAGTACTTC. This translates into CASSPGQDSYEQYF.

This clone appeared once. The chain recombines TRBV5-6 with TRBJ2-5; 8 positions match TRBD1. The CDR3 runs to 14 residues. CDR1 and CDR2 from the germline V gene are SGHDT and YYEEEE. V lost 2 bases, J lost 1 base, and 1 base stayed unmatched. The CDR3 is CASSFDRGQETQYF. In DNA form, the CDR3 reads TGTGCCAGCAGCTTCGACAGGGGCCAAGAGACCCAGTACTTC.

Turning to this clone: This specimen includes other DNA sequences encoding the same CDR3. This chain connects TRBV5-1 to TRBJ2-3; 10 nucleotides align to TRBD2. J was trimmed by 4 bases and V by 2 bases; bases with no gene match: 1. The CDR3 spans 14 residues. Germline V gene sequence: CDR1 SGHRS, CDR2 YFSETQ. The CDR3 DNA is TGCGCCAGCAGCTTAGCGGGGGGGGCAGATACGCAGTATTTT. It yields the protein CASSLAGGADTQYF.

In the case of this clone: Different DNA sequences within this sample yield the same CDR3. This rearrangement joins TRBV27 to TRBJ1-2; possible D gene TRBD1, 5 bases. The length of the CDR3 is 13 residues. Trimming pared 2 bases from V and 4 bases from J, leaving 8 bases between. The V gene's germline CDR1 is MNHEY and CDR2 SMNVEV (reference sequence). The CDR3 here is CASSLRGLYGYTF. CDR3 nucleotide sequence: TGTGCCAGCAGTTTAAGGGGACTCTATGGCTACACCTTC.

The CDR3 loop reads CASSQGTSGGRRETQYF. The CDR3 DNA reads TGTGCCAGCAGCCAGGGGACTAGCGGGGGGAGGCGGGAGACCCAGTACTTC. This sequence joins TRBV3-1 (or the pseudogene TRBV3-2) and TRBJ2-5; 15 bases are shared with TRBD2. CDR3 length equals 17 residues. V lost 3 bases and J lost 5; bases outside the gene matches: 7. CDR1 is LGHDT and CDR2 is YNNKEL in the germline V gene (reference sequence).

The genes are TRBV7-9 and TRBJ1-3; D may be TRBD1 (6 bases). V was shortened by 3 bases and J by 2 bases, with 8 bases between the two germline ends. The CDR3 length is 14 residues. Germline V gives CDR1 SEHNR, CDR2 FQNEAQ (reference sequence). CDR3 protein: CASSLAGAGNTIYF. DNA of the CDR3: TGTGCCAGCAGCTTGGCAGGGGCTGGAAACACCATATATTTT.

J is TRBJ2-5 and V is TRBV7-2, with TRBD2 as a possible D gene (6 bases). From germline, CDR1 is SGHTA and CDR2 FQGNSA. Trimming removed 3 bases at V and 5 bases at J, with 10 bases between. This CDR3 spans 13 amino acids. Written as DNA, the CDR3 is TGTGCCAGCAGCTTCGGTCTAGCGGAGACCCAGTACTTC. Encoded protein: CASSFGLAETQYF. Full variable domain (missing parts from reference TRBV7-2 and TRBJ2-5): GAGVSQSPSNKVTEKGKDVELRCDPISGHTALYWYRQSLGQGLEFLIYFQGNSAPDKSGLPSDRFSAERTGGSVSTLTIQRTQQEDSAVYLCASSFGLAETQYFGPGTRLLVL.